This T cell receptor beta chain was identified during a study of vaccination effects on CD4 cells after COVID-19. For this clone: The antigen remains unidentified.

Study-wide results and caveats: Convalescent patients in the study were few, and early post-infection timepoints were absent. Marked clonal contraction was seen late after vaccination (in both infection- and vaccine-induced clones).

Sequencing in the ViraFEST assay came after antigen-specific CD4+ T cells had been expanded with viral peptide pools, which were used to stimulate PBMC. Upon completion of more than eight days in culture, CD4+ T cells were isolated. The person had PCR-confirmed SARS-CoV-2 infection between March and December 2020. The authors used an HIV-1 Nef peptide pool as the negative control culture. IL-2 medium was substituted for half the medium on days 3 and 7. V lost 2 bases to trimming and J lost 5 bases; unmatched junction nucleotides: 0. The CDR3 contains 13 residues. Sequencing used immunoSEQ multiplex PCR; TCRdb keeps in-frame clones, though not all of them. The sample lists around 75,000 clones; roughly 73% were seen once.

The source is a human donor who had a prior SARS-CoV-2 infection. The chain has TRBV12-3 or TRBV12-4 and TRBJ2-3, with 8 bases aligning to TRBD2. The sample consisted of CD4+ T cells from PBMCs cultured with HIV peptides, taken before COVID-19 vaccination. The subset was: HIV-1 Nef peptide pool negative control/reference culture. The CDR3 bases are TGTGCCAGCAGTTTACTAGCGGGAGATACGCAGTATTTT. Encoded protein: CASSLLAGDTQYF.